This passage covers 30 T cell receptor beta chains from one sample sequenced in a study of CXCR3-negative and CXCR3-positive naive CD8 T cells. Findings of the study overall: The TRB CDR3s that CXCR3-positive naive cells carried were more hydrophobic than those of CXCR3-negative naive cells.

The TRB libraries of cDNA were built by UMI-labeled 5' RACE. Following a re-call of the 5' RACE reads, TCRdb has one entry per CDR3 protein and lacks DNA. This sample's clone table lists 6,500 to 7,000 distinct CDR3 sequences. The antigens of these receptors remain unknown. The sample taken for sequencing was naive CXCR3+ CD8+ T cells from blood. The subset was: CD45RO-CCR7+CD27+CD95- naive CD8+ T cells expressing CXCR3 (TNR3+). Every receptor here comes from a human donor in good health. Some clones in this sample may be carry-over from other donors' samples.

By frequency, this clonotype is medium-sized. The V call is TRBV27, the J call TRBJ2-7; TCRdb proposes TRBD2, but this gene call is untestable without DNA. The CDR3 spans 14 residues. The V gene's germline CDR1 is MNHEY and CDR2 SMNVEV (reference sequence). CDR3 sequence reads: CASSLRDGLWEQYF.

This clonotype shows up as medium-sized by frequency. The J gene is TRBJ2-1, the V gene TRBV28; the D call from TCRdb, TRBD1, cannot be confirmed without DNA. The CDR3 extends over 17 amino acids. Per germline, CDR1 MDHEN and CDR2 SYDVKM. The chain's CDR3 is CASSSPTRGIPTFEQFF.

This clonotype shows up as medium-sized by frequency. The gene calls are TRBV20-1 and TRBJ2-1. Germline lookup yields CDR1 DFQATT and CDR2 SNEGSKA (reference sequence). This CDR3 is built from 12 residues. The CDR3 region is CSAGGTYNEQFF.

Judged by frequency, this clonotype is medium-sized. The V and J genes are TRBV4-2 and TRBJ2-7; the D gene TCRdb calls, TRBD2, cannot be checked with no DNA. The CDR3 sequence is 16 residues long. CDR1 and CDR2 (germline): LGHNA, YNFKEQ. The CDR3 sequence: CASSQAGTSGTYEQYF.

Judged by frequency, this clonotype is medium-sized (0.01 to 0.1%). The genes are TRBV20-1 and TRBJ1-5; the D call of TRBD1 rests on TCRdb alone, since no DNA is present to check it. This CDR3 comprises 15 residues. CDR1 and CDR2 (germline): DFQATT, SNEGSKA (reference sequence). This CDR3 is CSATTTGNPNQPQHF.

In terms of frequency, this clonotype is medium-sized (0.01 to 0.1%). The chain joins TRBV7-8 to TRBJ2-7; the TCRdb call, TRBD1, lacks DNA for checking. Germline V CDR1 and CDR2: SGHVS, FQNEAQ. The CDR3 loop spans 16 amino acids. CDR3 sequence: CASSPLTTGIPYEQYF.

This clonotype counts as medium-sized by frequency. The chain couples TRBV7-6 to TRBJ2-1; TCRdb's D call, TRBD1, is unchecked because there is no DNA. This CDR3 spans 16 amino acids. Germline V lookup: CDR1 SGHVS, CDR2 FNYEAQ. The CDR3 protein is CASSLVGPSLDNEQFF.

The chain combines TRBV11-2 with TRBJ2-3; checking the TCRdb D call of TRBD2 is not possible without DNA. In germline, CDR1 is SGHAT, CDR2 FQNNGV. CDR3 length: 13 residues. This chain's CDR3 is CASSPGLMDTQYF.

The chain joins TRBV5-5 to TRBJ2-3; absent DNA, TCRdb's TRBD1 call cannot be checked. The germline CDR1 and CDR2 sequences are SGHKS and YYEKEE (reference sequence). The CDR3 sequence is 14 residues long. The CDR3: CASSFRDSTDTQYF.

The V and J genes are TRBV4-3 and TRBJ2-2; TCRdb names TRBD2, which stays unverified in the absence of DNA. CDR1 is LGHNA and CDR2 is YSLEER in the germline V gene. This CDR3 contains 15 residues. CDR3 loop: CASSPTSGRTGELFF.

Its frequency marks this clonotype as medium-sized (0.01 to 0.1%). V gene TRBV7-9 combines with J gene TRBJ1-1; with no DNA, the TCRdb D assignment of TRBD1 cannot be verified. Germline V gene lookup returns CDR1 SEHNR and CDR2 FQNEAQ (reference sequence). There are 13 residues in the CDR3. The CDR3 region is CASRPQGATEAFF.

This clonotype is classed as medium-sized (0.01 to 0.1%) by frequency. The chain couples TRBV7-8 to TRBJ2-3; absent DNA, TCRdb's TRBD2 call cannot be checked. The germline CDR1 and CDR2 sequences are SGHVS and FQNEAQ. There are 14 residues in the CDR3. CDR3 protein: CASSSIGLPDTQYF.

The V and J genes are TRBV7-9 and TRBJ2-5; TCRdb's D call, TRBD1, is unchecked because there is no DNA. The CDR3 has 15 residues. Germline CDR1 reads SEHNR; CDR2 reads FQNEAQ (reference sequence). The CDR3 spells CASSPRDRVQETQYF.

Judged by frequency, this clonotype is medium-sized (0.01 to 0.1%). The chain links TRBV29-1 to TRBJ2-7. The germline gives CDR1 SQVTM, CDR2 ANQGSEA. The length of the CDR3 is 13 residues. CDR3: CSVAGPEGYEQYF.

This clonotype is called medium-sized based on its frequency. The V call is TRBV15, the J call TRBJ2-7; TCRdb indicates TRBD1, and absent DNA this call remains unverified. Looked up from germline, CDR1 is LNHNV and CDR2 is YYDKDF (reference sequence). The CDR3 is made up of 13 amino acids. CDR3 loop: CATSRGPGYEQYF. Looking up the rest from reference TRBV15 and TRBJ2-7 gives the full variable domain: DAMVIQNPRYQVTQFGKPVTLSCSQTLNHNVMYWYQQKSSQAPKLLFHYYDKDFNNEADTPDNFQSRRPNTSFCFLDIRSPGLGDTAMYLCATSRGPGYEQYFGPGTRLTVT.

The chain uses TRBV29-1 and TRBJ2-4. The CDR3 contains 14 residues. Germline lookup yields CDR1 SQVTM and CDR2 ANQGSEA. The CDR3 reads CSVVFLGLTNIQYF.

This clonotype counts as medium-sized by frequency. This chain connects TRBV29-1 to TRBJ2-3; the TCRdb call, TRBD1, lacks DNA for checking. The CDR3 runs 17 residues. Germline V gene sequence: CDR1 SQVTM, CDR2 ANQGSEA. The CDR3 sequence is CSVEDPGQETSTDTQYF.

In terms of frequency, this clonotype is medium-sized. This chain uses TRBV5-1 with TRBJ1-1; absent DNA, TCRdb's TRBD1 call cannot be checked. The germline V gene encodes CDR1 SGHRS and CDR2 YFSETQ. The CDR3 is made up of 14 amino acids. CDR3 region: CASSAGRPVGEAFF.

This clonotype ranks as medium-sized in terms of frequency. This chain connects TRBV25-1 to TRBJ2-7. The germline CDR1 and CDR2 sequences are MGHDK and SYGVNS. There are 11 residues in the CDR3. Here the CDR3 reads CASSEGYEQYF.

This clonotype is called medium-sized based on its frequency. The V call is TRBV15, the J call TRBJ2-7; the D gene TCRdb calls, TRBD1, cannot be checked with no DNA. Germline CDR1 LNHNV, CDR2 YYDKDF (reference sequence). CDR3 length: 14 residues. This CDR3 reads CATSRAGLLGEQYF.

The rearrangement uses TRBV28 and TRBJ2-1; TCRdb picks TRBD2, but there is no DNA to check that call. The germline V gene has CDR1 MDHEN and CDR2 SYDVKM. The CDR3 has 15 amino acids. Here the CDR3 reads CASTSGGSKYNEQFF.

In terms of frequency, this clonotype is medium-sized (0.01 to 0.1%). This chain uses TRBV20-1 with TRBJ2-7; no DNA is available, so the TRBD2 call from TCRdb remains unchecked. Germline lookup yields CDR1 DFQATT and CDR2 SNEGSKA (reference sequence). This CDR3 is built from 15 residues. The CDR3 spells CSANRLAGGPYEQYF.

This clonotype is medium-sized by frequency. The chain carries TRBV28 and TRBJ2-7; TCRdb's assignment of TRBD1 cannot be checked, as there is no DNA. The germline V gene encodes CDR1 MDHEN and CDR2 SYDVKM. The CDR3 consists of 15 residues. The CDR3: CASSPGTGGSYEQYF.

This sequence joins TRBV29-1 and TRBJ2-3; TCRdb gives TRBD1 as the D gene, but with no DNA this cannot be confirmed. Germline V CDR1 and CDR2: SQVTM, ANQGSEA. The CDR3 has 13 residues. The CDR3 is CSVGGTGGDTQYF.

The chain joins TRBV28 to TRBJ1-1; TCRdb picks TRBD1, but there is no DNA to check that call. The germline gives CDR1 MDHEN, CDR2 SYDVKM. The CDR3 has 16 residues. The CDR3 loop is CASSLFSPGGNTEAFF.

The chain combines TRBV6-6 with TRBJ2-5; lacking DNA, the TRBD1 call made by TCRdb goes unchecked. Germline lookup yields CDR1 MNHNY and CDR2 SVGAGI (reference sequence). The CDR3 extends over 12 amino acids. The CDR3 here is CASRSGGETQYF.

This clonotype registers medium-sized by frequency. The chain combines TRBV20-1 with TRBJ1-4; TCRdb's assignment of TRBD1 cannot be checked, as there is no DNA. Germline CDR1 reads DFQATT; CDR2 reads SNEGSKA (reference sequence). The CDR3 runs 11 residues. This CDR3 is CSAGGPEKLFF.

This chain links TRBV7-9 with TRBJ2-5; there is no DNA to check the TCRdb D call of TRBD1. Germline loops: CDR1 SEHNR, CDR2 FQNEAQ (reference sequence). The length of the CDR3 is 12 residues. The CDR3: CASSFDSSTQYF. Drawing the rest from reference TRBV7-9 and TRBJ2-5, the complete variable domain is DTGVSQNPRHKITKRGQNVTFRCDPISEHNRLYWYRQTLGQGPEFLTYFQNEAQLEKSRLLSDRFSAERPKGSFSTLEIQRTEQGDSAMYLCASSFDSSTQYFGPGTRLLVL.

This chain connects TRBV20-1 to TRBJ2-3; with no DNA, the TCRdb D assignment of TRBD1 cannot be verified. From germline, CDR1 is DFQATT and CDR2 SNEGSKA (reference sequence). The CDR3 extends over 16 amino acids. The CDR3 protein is CSAPSLTGLDTDTQYF.

The CDR3: CSARDQASGLAASTDTQYF. The chain employs TRBV20-1 and TRBJ2-3; TCRdb picks TRBD2, but there is no DNA to check that call. The CDR3 covers 19 residues. Per germline, CDR1 DFQATT and CDR2 SNEGSKA (reference sequence).